A single T cell receptor beta chain is shown here with its context. Its antigen is currently unknown. The length of the CDR3 is 15 residues. Germline V CDR1 and CDR2: SGHAT, FQNNGV. V gave up 1 base and J gave up 3 bases, with 13 bases separating them. HTBI primers from iRepertoire and Arm-PCR of CDR3 regions yielded the TCR beta libraries. TCRdb itself ran the multiplex PCR reads through MiXCR, one entry per CDR3 protein. The sample lists roughly 400,000 distinct CDR3 sequences; about a fifth were seen once. These data are taken from a study of regulatory T cells in long-lasting Graves disease. Study-level results: Accuracy may have been reduced by the small sample size. Newly diagnosed disease favored TRBV20-1 and TRBJ2-1 over persistent disease. Whereas 966 public clonotypes were shared by new patients, persistent patients shared more, at a few thousand.

The time point: persistent/refractory GD, antithyroid drugs over 5 years with positive TRAb. Preparation of the TCR library used RNA extracted from PBMCs. The source material was peripheral blood mononuclear cells (PBMCs), sampled when the disease was refractory, from a patient treated with antithyroid drugs. This TCR came from a female donor with Graves disease. The J gene is TRBJ2-7, the V gene TRBV11-2; TRBD2 is a possible D gene (6 bases). CDR3 DNA sequence: TGTGCCAGCAGCTTAGTCCGGGGGTCGCACTACGAGCAGTACTTC. Its translation is CASSLVRGSHYEQYF.